The TCR beta chain described here comes from a study of T cells in Graves' hyperthyroidism and ophthalmopathy. The overall study: Peripheral blood was taken when the disease was first diagnosed, before any treatment began.

Lactation, pregnancy, other autoimmune disease or uncontrolled infection excluded patients. For the diagnoses, clinical symptoms, serum thyroxine and TRAb, thyroid ultrasound and orbital computed tomography were used. At least ten counts were recorded for this clonotype. TCR beta CDR3 regions were amplified from RNA transcripts. A first-round RT-PCR of the TCR CDR3 used the HTBI primer set. TCRdb analysed the multiplex PCR reads with MiXCR anew, one entry per CDR3 protein. The sample holds approximately 610,000 distinct CDR3 sequences, roughly 15% seen once. The germline V and J ends were trimmed by 3 bases and 2 bases, with 20 bases remaining between them. CDR3 length: 18 residues.

Sequenced material: blood. The clonotype comes from a woman aged 40 to 49 with Graves' ophthalmopathy. This rearrangement joins TRBV12-3 or TRBV12-4 to TRBJ1-5, with unresolved D. CDR3 DNA: TGTGCCAGCAGTTTCGGCACGCGGCTTCGGTGGCGCAATCAGCCCCAGCATTTT. This codes for CASSFGTRLRWRNQPQHF.